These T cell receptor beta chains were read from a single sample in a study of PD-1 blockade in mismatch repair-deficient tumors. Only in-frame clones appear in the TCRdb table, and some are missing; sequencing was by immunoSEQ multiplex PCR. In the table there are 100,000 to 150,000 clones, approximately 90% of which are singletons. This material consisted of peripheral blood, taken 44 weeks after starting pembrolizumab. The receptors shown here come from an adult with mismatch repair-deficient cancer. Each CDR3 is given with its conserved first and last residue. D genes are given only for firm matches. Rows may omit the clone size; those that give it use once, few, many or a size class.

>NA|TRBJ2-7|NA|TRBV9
CASSVDSSRWGEQYF
TGTGCCAGCAGCGTAGATAGCTCCCGTTGGGGAGAGCAGTACTTC
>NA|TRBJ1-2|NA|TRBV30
CAWSVLVGRGIGYTF
TGTGCCTGGAGTGTACTTGTAGGGAGGGGTATCGGCTACACCTTC
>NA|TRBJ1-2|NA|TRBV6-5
CASRPGRAANYGYTF
TGTGCCAGCAGACCCGGACGGGCAGCTAACTATGGCTACACCTTC
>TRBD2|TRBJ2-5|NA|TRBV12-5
CASGLGAEAGGKETQYF
TGTGCTAGTGGTTTGGGGGCTGAGGCGGGAGGGAAAGAGACCCAGTACTTC
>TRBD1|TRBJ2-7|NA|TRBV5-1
CASSSVFRDRDPYEQYF
TGCGCCAGCAGCTCCGTATTCCGGGACAGGGACCCCTACGAGCAGTACTTC
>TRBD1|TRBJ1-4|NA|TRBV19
CASSSQGAQGEKLFF
TGTGCCAGTAGCTCTCAGGGGGCGCAAGGGGAAAAACTGTTTTTT
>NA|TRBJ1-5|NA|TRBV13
CASSLFGRDNQPQHF
TGTGCCAGCAGCTTATTCGGACGGGACAATCAGCCCCAGCATTTT
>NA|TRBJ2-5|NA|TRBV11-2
CASSLEWETQYF
TGTGCCAGCAGCTTAGAGTGGGAGACCCAGTACTTC
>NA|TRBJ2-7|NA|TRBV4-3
CASSQDRASWAYEQYF
TGCGCCAGCAGCCAAGATAGGGCTAGTTGGGCCTACGAGCAGTACTTC
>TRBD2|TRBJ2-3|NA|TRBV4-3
CASSQDPAGISTDTQYF
TGCGCCAGCAGCCAAGATCCAGCGGGGATTAGCACAGATACGCAGTATTTT
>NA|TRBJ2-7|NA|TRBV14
CASSGAGVYEQYF
TGTGCCAGCAGCGGAGCGGGCGTCTACGAGCAGTACTTC
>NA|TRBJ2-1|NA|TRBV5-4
CASSGQGGNEQFF
TGTGCCAGCAGTGGTCAGGGTGGCAATGAGCAGTTCTTC
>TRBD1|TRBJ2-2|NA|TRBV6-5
CASSYPGQPHTGELFF
TGTGCCAGCAGTTACCCGGGACAGCCACACACCGGGGAGCTGTTTTTT
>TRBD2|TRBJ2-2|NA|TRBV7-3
CASSLSHTGLASNTGELFF
TGTGCCAGCAGCTTATCCCACACTGGACTAGCATCGAACACCGGGGAGCTGTTTTTT
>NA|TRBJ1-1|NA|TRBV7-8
CASSPTTNTEAFF
TGTGCCAGCAGCCCTACGACGAACACTGAAGCTTTCTTT
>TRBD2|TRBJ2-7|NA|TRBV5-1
CASSPTPVTSGSNEQYF
TGCGCCAGCAGCCCGACTCCGGTAACTAGCGGGAGTAACGAGCAGTACTTC
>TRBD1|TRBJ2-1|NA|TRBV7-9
CASSRGTDNEQFF
TGTGCCAGCAGCCGAGGGACAGACAATGAGCAGTTCTTC
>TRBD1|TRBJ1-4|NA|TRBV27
CASSPIQGAGEKLFF
TGTGCCAGCAGTCCTATACAGGGGGCAGGGGAAAAACTGTTTTTT
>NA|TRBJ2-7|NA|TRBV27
CASSSSTGTLAYEQYF
TGTGCCAGCAGTTCCAGCACCGGGACGTTGGCCTACGAGCAGTACTTC
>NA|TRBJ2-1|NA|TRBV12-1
CASSFANPPGLYNEQFF
TGTGCCAGCAGCTTTGCAAATCCGCCCGGCCTTTACAATGAGCAGTTCTTC
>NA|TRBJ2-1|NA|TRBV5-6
CASSLDGVPYNEQFF
TGTGCCAGCAGCTTGGACGGAGTCCCCTACAATGAGCAGTTCTTC
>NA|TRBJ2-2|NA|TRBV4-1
CASSRREGTGELFF
TGCGCCAGCAGCCGAAGGGAAGGAACCGGGGAGCTGTTTTTT
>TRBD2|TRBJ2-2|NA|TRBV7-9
CASSLTTSGSSGELFF
TGTGCCAGCAGCTTAACTACTAGCGGGAGTTCCGGGGAGCTGTTTTTT
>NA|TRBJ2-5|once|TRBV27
CASRINRAVETQYF
TGTGCCAGCAGAATCAACAGGGCCGTAGAGACCCAGTACTTC
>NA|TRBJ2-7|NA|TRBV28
CASSEYTTYEQYF
TGTGCCAGCAGTGAGTATACTACCTACGAGCAGTACTTC
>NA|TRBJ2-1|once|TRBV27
CASSLSLGGNEQFF
TGTGCCAGCAGTTTATCCTTAGGGGGAAATGAGCAGTTCTTC
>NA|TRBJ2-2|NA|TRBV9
CASSAGLRGGTGELFF
TGTGCCAGCAGCGCCGGACTCCGGGGAGGCACCGGGGAGCTGTTTTTT
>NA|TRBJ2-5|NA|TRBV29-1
CSVEDFIISAETQYF
TGCAGCGTTGAAGATTTTATAATTTCGGCGGAGACCCAGTACTTC
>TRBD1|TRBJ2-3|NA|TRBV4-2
CASSHYRGGTDTQYF
TGTGCCAGCAGCCACTACAGGGGTGGCACAGATACGCAGTATTTT